This T cell receptor beta chain derives from a study of T cell repertoires in cytomegalovirus infection. Looking at the study overall: Shared public TCR beta signatures pointed to both CMV infection and a matching HLA type. The study's findings and limits: Identification of carriers of CMV plus the relevant HLA was achieved through cumulative public TCR beta family frequency.

There are 14 residues in the CDR3. Germline CDR1 reads SGHKS; CDR2 reads YYEKEE (reference sequence). The V gene end was trimmed by 4 bases and the J gene end by 8 bases; junction bases not matched to a gene: 9. This clonotype was seen more than once but under ten times. Its antigen remains unidentified. A single record per CDR3 protein comes from TCRdb applying MiXCR to the reads. The sample comprises about 150,000 distinct CDR3 sequences, roughly a quarter of which are singletons, and about a tenth rests with the top ten. The material sequenced was PBMCs. The TCR comes from a human donor in good health (CMV status not recorded). Some clones in this sample may be carry-over from other donors' samples. The rearrangement uses TRBV5-5 and TRBJ2-1; 7 nucleotides agree with TRBD1. CDR3 sequence: CASSPNIGTDEQFF. DNA of the CDR3: TGTGCCAGCAGCCCAAATATAGGGACAGATGAGCAGTTCTTC.